This entry is about one TCR beta chain. This sample is part of a study of shared clonotypes between healthy human individuals. Cells designated naive CD8 were CD45RO-negative and were positively selected for CCR7, with terminally differentiated effector memory CD45RA+ cells excluded. The method was immunoSEQ multiplex PCR; TCRdb's version includes in-frame clones alone and lacks a portion of them. The table has about 2 million clones, around 96% seen once; the top ten hold around 1.2%. Germline CDR1 and CDR2: KGHSH and LQKENI. The junction had 13 bases not matched to a gene; V was cut back by 6 bases and J by 3 bases. The CDR3 has 16 amino acids.

The sample was naive CD8+ T cells sorted from blood. The chain combines TRBV18 with TRBJ2-7; 8 nucleotides match TRBD2. This sequence was found in a young man in good health. CDR3 nucleotides: TGTGCCAGCTCTACCACCGAGCGGGAGTCCCTCTACGAGCAGTACTTC. Protein: CASSTTERESLYEQYF. The full variable domain, with the rest looked up from reference TRBV18 and TRBJ2-7, is NAGVMQNPRHLVRRRGQEARLRCSPMKGHSHVYWYRQLPEEGLKFMVYLQKENIIDESGMPKERFSAEFPKEGPSILRIQQVVRGDSAAYFCASSTTERESLYEQYFGPGTRLTVT.